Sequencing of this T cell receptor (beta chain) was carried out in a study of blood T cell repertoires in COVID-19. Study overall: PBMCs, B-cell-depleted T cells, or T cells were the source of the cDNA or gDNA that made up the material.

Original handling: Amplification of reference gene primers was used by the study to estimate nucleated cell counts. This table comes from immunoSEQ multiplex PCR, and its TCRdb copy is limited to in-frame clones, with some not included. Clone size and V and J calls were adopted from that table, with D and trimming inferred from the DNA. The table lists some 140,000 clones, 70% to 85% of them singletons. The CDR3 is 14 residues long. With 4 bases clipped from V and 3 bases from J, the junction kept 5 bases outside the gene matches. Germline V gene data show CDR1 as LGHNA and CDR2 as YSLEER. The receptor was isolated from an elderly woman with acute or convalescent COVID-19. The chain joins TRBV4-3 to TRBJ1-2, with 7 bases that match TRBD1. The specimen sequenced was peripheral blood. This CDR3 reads CASSPGGFDYGYTF. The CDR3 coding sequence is TGCGCCAGCAGCCCAGGGGGGTTCGACTATGGCTACACCTTC.